This T cell receptor (beta chain) was profiled in a study of T cell responses to AZD1222 COVID-19 vaccine. Regarding the study as a whole: It should be noted that donors were predominantly white British and more often female, and clonal diversity was possibly underestimated.

The CDR3 has 14 residues. Trimming removed 3 bases from V and 7 bases from J; junction bases left unmatched: 4. Germline CDR1 is LNHDA and CDR2 is SQIVND (reference sequence). With regard to this clone: The antigen remains unidentified.

Clones were sequenced by immunoSEQ multiplex PCR, and TCRdb holds only the in-frame ones, with some missing. This table holds about 140,000 clones, over 90% found once. V and J are TRBV19 and TRBJ1-5, with TRBD1 matching 9 bases. The sequence was collected from an adult in good health. The sample consisted of peripheral blood, taken on day 0 of AZD1222 vaccination. The CDR3 region is CASSMGQGGQPQHF. CDR3 bases: TGTGCCAGTAGTATGGGACAGGGTGGGCAGCCCCAGCATTTT.